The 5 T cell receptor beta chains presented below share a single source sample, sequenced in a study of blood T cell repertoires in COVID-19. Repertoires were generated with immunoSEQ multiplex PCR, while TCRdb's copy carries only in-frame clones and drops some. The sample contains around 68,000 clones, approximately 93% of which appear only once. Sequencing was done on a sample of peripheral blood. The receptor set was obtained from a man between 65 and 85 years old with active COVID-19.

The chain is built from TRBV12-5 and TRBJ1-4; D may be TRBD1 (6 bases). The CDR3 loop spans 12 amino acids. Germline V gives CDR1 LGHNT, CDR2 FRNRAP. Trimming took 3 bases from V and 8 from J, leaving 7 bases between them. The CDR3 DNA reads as TGTGCTAGTGGTTTAGGACAGGAAAAACTGTTTTTT. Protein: CASGLGQEKLFF.

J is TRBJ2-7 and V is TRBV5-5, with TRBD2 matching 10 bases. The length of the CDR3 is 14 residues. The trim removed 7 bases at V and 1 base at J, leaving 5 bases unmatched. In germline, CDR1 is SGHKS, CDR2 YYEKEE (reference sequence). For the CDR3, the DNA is TGTGCCAGCCCAGCGGGGGGGCCATCCTACGAGCAGTACTTC. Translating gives CASPAGGPSYEQYF.

CDR3 coding DNA: TGTGCCAGCAGCTCAGGGGGCGCCGGGGGCTACACCTTC. Amino acids: CASSSGGAGGYTF. The chain combines TRBV12-3 or TRBV12-4 with TRBJ1-2; 8 positions match TRBD1. The CDR3 length is 13 residues. Trimming took 6 bases from V and 8 from J; bases not matched to a gene: 8.

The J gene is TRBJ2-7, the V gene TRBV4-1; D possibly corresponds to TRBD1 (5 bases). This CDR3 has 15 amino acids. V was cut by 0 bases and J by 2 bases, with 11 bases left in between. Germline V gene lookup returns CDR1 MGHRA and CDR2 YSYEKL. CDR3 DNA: TGCGCCAGCAGCCAAGAAATAACAGGACCCTACGAGCAGTACTTC. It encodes CASSQEITGPYEQYF.

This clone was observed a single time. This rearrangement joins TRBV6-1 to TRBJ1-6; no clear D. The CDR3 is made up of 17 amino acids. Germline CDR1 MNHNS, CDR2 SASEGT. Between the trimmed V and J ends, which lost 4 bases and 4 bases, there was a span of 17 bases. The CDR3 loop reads CASSAGWENGYNSPLHF. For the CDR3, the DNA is TGTGCCAGCAGTGCGGGATGGGAAAACGGGTATAATTCACCCCTCCACTTT.